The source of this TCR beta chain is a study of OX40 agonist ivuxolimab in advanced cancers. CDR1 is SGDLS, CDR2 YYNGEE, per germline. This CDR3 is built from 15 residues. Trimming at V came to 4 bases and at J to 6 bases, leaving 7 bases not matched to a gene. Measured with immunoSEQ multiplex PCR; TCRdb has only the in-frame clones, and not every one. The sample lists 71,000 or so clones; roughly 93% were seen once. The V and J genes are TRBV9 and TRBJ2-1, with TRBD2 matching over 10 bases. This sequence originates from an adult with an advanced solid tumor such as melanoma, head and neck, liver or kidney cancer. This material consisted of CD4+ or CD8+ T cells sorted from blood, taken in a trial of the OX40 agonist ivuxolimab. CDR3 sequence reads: CASSTLAGDPNEQFF. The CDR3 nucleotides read TGTGCCAGCAGCACTCTAGCGGGAGACCCCAATGAGCAGTTCTTC. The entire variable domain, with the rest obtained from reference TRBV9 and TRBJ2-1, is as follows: DSGVTQTPKHLITATGQRVTLRCSPRSGDLSVYWYQQSLDQGLQFLIQYYNGEERAKGNILERFSAQQFPDLHSELNLSSLELGDSALYFCASSTLAGDPNEQFFGPGTRLTVL.